This TCR beta chain was sequenced during a study of CD8 T cells in ankylosing spondylitis. TCRdb reprocessed the 5' RACE reads via MiXCR and lists one record per CDR3 protein. This table has 750,000 to 850,000 distinct CDR3 sequences, approximately 10% appearing once. Study results and caveats: Within matched ankylosing spondylitis synovial fluid, disease-linked clones were reportedly significantly enriched. Typical of ankylosing spondylitis blood, it appeared, was a TCR beta motif of eight highly homologous variants.

Germline CDR1 reads DFQATT; CDR2 reads SNEGSKA (reference sequence). This CDR3 has 14 amino acids. The V and J ends lost 5 bases and 0 bases, in that order; junction bases with no gene match: 4. This clonotype was seen ten or more times. Its antigen is as yet unknown. Input material: blood, either unsorted or a sorted T cell fraction (not recorded which). This receptor was identified in a male donor with ankylosing spondylitis. The rearrangement joins TRBV20-1 to TRBJ2-7, with 10 bases that match TRBD2. CDR3 DNA: TGCAGTGCTTCTAGCGGGAGTAGCTCCTACGAGCAGTACTTC. Its translation: CSASSGSSSYEQYF.